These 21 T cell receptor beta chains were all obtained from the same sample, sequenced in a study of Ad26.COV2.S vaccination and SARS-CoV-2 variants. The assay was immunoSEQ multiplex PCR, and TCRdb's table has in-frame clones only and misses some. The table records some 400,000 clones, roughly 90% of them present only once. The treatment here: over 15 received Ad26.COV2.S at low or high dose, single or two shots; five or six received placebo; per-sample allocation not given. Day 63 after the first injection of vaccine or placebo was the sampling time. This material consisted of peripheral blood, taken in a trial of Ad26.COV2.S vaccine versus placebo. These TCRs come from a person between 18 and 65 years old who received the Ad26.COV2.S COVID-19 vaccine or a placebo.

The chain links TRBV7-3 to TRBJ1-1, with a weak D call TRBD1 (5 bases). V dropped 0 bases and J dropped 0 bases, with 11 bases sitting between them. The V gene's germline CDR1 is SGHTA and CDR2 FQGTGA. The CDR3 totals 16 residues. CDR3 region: CASSLTPGLMNTEAFF. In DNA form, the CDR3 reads TGTGCCAGCAGCTTAACTCCGGGACTGATGAACACTGAAGCTTTCTTT.

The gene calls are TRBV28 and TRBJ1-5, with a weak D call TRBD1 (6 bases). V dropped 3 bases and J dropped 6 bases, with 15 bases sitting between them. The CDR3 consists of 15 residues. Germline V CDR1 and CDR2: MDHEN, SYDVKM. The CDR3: CASSFDRRGLQPQHF. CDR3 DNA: TGTGCCAGCAGTTTTGACAGGAGAGGTCTTCAGCCCCAGCATTTT.

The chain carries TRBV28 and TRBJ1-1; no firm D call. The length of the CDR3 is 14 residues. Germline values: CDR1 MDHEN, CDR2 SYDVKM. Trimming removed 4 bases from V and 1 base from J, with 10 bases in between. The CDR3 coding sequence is TGTGCCAGCAGTTCAAGCGGAGGGAACACTGAAGCTTTCTTT. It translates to CASSSSGGNTEAFF.

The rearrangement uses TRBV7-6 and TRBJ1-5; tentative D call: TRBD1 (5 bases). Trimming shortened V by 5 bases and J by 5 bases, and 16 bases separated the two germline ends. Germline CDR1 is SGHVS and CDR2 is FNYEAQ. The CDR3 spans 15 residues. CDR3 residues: CASSARPGTDQPQHF. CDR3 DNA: TGTGCCAGCAGCGCACGTCCCGGGACGGATCAGCCCCAGCATTTT. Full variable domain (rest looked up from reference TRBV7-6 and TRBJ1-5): GAGVSQSPRYKVTKRGQDVALRCDPISGHVSLYWYRQALGQGPEFLTYFNYEAQQDKSGLPNDRFSAERPEGSISTLTIQRTEQRDSAMYRCASSARPGTDQPQHFGDGTRLSIL.

The CDR3 sequence: CASSLGGIGARHNEQFF. CDR3 DNA sequence: TGTGCCAGCAGCTTGGGAGGGATAGGGGCCAGGCACAATGAGCAGTTCTTC. V gene TRBV5-4 combines with J gene TRBJ2-1; D is perhaps TRBD1 or TRBD2 (5 bases each). V dropped 0 bases and J dropped 5 bases, with 18 bases sitting between them. This CDR3 has 17 amino acids. Germline V gene lookup returns CDR1 SGHNT and CDR2 YYREEE (reference sequence).

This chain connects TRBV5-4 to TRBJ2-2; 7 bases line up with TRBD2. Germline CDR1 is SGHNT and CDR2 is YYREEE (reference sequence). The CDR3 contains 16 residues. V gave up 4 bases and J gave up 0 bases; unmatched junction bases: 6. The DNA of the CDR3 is TGTGCCAGCAGCAGTGCTAGCGGAGCGAACACCGGGGAGCTGTTTTTT. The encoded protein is CASSSASGANTGELFF.

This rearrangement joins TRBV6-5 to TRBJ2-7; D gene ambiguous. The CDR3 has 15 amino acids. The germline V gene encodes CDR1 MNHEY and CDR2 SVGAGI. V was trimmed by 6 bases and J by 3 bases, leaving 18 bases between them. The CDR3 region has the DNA TGTGCCAGCAGCCCCTCAGGAAGCGTAAGCTACGAGCAGTACTTC. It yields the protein CASSPSGSVSYEQYF.

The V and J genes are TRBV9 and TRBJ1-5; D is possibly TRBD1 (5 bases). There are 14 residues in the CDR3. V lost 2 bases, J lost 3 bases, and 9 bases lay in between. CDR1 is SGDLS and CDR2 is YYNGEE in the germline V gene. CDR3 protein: CASSVGAVNQPQHF. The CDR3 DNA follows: TGTGCCAGCAGCGTCGGGGCAGTCAATCAGCCCCAGCATTTT.

The CDR3 DNA reads as TGTGCCAGCAGTGGGACTAGCGGGACCTACGAGCAGTACTTC. Protein: CASSGTSGTYEQYF. The chain combines TRBV25-1 with TRBJ2-7; 12 nucleotides align to TRBD2. The ends lost 4 bases at V and 2 bases at J; junction bases unmatched: 0. Per germline, CDR1 MGHDK and CDR2 SYGVNS. The CDR3 loop spans 14 amino acids.

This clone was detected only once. The DNA of the CDR3 is TGCGCCAGCAGCTTGGCGGCAGCCAACCAAGAGACCCAGTACTTC. It codes for CASSLAAANQETQYF. The chain employs TRBV5-1 and TRBJ2-5; D uncertain. From germline, CDR1 is SGHRS and CDR2 YFSETQ. The CDR3 loop spans 15 amino acids. Trimming removed 0 bases from V and 0 bases from J, with 9 bases in between.

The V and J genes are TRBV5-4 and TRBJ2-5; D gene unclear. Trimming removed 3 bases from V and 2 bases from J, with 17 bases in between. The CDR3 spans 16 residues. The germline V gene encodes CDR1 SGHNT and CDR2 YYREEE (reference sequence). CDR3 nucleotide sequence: TGTGCCAGCAGCTCCGAAAGCACTAACCCGCAAGAGACCCAGTACTTC. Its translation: CASSSESTNPQETQYF.

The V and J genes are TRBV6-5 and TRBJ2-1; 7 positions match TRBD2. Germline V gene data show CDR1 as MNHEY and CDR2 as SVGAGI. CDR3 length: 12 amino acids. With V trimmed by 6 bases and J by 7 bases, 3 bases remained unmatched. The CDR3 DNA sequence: TGTGCCAGCAGCCGACTAGCTAATGAGCAGTTCTTC. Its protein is CASSRLANEQFF.

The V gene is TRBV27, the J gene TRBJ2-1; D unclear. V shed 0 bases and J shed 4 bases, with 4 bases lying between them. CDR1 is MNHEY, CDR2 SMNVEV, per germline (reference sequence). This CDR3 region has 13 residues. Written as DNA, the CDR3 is TGTGCCAGCAGTTTATCGAGGTACAATGAGCAGTTCTTC. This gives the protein CASSLSRYNEQFF.

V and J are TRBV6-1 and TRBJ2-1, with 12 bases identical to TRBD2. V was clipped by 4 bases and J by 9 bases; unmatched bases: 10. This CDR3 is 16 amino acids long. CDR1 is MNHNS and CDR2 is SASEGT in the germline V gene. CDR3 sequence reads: CASSALAGGGGGEQFF. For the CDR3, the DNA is TGTGCCAGCAGTGCGCTAGCGGGAGGGGGTGGGGGTGAGCAGTTCTTC.

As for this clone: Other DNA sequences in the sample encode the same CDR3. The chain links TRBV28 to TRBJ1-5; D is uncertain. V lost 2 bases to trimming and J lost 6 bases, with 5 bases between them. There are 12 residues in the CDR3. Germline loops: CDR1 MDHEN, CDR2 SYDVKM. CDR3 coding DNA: TGTGCCAGCAGTTTAGTAGGTCAGCCCCAGCATTTT. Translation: CASSLVGQPQHF.

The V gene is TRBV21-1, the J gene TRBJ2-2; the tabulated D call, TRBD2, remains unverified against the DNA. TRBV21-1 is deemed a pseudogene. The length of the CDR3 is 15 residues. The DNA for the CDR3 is TGTGCCAGCAGCAAAGGAGGGCCGCTCACCGGGGAGCTGTTTTTT. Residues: CASSKGGPLTGELFF.

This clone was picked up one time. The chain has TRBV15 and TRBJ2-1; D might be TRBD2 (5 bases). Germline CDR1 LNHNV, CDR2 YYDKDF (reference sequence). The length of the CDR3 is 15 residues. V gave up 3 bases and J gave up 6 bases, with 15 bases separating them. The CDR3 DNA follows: TGTGCCACCAGCAGCCGGTGGGAGTGGGGCAATGAGCAGTTCTTC. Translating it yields CATSSRWEWGNEQFF. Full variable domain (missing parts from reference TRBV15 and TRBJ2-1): DAMVIQNPRYQVTQFGKPVTLSCSQTLNHNVMYWYQQKSSQAPKLLFHYYDKDFNNEADTPDNFQSRRPNTSFCFLDIRSPGLGDTAMYLCATSSRWEWGNEQFFGPGTRLTVL.

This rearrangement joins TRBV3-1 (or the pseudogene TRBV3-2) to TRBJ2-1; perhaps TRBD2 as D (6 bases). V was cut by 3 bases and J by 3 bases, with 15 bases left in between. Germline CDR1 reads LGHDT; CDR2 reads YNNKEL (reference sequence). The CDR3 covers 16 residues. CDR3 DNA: TGTGCCAGCAGCCACCCATGGGGCGGGATCTACAATGAGCAGTTCTTC. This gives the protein CASSHPWGGIYNEQFF.

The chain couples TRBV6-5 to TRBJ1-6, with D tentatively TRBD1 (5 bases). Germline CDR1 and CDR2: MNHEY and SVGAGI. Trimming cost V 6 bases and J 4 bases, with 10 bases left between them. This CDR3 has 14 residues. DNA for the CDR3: TGTGCCAGCAGCATCGGGGGGTATAATTCACCCCTCCACTTT. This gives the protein CASSIGGYNSPLHF.

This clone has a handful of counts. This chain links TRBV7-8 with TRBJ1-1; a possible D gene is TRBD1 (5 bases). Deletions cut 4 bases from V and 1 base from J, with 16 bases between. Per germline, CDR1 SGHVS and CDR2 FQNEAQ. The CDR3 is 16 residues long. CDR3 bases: TGTGCCAGCAGCTCCAAAATGAGGGACGAGAACACTGAAGCTTTCTTT. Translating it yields CASSSKMRDENTEAFF.

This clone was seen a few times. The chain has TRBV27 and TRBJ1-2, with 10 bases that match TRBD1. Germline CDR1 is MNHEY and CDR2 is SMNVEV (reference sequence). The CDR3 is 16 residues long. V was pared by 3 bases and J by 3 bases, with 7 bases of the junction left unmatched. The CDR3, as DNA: TGTGCCAGCAGTTTCGGGGCGGGGACAGGGGACTATGGCTACACCTTC. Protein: CASSFGAGTGDYGYTF.